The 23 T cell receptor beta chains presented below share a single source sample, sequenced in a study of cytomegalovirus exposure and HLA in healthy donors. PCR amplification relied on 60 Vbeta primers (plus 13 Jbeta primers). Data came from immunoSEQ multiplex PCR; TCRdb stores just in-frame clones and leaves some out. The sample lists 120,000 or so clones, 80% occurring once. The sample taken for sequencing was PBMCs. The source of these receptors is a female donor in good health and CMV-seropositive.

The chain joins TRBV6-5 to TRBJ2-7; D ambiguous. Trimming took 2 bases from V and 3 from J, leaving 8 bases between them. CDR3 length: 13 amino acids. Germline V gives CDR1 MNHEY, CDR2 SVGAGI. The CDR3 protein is CASSYAMNYEQYF. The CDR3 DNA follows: TGTGCCAGCAGTTACGCTATGAACTACGAGCAGTACTTC.

The CDR3 here is CASSSPRTGNEQYF. DNA for the CDR3: TGTGCCAGCAGCTCCCCACGGACAGGGAACGAGCAGTACTTC. V gene TRBV7-2 combines with J gene TRBJ2-7, with TRBD1 matching 8 bases. Trimming at V came to 4 bases and at J to 5 bases, leaving 7 bases not matched to a gene. CDR1 and CDR2 from the germline V gene are SGHTA and FQGNSA. This CDR3 has 14 residues.

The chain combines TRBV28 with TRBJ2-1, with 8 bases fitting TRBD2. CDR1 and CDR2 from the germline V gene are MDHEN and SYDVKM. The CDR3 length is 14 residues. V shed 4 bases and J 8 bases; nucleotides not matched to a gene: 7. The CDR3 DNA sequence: TGTGCCAGCAGTTCCGCGGGGGGAGTGGATGAGCAGTTCTTC. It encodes CASSSAGGVDEQFF.

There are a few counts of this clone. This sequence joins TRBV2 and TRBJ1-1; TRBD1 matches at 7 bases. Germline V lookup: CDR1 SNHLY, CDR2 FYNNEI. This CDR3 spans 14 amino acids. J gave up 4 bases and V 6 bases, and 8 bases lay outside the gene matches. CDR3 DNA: TGTGCCAGCAGCCTTACAGGGGAGTCCACTGAAGCTTTCTTT. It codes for CASSLTGESTEAFF.

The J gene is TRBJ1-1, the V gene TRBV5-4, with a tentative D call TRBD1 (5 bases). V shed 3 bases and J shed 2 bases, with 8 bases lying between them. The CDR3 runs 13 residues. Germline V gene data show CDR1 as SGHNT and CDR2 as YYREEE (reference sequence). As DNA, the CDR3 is TGTGCCAGCAGCTCCGACAGCAACACTGAAGCTTTCTTT. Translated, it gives CASSSDSNTEAFF.

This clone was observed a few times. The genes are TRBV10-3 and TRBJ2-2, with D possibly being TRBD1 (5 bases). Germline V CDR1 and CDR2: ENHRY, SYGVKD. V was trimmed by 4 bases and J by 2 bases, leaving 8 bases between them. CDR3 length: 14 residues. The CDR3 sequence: CAISVGPNTGELFF. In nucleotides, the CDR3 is TGTGCCATCAGTGTGGGGCCTAACACCGGGGAGCTGTTTTTT.

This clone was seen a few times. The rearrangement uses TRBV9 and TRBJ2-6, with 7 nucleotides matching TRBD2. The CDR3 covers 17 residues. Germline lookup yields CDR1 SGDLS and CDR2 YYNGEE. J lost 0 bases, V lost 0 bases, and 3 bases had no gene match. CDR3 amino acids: CASSVGGGFSGANVLTF. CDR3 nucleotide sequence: TGTGCCAGCAGCGTAGGGGGGGGGTTCTCTGGGGCCAACGTCCTGACTTTC.

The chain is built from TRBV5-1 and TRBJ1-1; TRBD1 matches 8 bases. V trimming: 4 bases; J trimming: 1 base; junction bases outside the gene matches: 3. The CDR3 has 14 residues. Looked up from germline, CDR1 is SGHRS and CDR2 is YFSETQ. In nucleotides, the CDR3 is TGCGCCAGCAGCCCGGGGACAGGGAACACTGAAGCTTTCTTT. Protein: CASSPGTGNTEAFF.

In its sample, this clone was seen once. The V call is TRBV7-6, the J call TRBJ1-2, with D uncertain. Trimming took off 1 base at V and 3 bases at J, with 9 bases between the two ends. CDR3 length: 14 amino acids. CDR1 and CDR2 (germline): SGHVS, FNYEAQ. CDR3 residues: CASSLGGKDYGYTF. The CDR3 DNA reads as TGTGCCAGCAGCTTAGGCGGCAAGGACTATGGCTACACCTTC. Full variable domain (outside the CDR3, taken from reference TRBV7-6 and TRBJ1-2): GAGVSQSPRYKVTKRGQDVALRCDPISGHVSLYWYRQALGQGPEFLTYFNYEAQQDKSGLPNDRFSAERPEGSISTLTIQRTEQRDSAMYRCASSLGGKDYGYTFGSGTRLTVV.

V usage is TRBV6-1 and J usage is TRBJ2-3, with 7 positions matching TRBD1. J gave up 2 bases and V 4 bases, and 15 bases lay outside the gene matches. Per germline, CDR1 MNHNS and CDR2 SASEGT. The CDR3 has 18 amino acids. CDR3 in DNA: TGTGCCAGCAGTGGGGGGACAGCCTCACTCTTATACACAGATACGCAGTATTTT. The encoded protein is CASSGGTASLLYTDTQYF.

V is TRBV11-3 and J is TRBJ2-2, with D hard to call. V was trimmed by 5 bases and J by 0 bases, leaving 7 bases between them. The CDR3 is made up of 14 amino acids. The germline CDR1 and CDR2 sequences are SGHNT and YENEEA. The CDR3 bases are TGTGCCAGCAGCGTCCGTGCGAACACCGGGGAGCTGTTTTTT. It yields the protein CASSVRANTGELFF.

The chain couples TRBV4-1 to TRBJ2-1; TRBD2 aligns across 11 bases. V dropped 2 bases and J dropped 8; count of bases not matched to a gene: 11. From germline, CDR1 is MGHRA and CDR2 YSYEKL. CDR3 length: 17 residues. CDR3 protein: CASSQYSGGALWDEQFF. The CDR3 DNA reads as TGCGCCAGCAGCCAATATAGCGGGGGGGCCCTATGGGATGAGCAGTTCTTC.

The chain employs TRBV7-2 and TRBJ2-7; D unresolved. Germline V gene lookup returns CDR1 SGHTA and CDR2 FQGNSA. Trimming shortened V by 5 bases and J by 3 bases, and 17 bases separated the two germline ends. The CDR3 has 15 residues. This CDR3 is CASSRVPVQHYEQYF. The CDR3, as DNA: TGTGCCAGCAGCCGTGTTCCAGTACAACACTACGAGCAGTACTTC.

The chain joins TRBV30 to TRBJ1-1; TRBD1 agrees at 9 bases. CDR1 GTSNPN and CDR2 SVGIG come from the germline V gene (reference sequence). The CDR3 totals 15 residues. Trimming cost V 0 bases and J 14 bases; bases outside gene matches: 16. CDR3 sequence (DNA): TGTGCCTGGAGTGTAAAGGGGGGACAGGGAATTATGATATTCTTT. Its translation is CAWSVKGGQGIMIFF.

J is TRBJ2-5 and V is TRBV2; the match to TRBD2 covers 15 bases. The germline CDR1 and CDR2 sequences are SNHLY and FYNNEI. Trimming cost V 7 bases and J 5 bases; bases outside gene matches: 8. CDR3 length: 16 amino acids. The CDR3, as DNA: TGTGCCAGCACCGTAGGACTAGCGGGGGGGTATGAGACCCAGTACTTC. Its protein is CASTVGLAGGYETQYF.

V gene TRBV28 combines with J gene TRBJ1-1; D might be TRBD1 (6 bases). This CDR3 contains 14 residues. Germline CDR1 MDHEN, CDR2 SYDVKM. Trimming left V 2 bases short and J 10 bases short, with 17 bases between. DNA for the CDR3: TGTGCCAGCAGTTTAGTAGGGGGGGGTTTTGTAGCTTTCTTT. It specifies CASSLVGGGFVAFF.

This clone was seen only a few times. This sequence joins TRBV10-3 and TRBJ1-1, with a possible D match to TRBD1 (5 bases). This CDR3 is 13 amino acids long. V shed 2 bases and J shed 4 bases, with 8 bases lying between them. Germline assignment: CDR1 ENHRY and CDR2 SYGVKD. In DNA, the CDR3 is TGTGCCATCAGTGAGATAGGGGCCACTGAAGCTTTCTTT. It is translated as CAISEIGATEAFF.

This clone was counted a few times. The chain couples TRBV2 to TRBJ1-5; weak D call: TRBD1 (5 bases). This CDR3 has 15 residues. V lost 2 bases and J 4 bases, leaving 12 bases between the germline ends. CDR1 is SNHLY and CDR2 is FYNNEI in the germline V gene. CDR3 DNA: TGTGCCAGCAGTGAAAACCAGGGTGCGAATCAGCCCCAGCATTTT. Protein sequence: CASSENQGANQPQHF.

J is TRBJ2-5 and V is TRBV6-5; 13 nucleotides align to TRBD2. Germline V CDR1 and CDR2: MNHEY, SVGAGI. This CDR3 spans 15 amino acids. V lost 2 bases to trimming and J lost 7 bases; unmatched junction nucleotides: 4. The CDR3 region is CASSYGGLAGVTQYF. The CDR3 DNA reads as TGTGCCAGCAGTTACGGTGGACTAGCGGGGGTGACCCAGTACTTC.

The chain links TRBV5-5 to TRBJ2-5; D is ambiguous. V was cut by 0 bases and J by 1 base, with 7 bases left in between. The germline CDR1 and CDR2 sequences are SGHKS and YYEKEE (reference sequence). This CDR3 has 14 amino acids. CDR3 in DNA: TGTGCCAGCAGCTTGGGGCACGTCCAAGAGACCCAGTACTTC. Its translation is CASSLGHVQETQYF.

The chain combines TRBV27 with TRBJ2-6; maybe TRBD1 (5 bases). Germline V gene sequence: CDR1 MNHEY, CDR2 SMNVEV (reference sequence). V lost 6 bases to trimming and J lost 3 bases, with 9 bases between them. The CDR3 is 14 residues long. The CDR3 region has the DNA TGTGCCAGCAGGGGGCTGGATGGGGCCAACGTCCTGACTTTC. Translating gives CASRGLDGANVLTF.

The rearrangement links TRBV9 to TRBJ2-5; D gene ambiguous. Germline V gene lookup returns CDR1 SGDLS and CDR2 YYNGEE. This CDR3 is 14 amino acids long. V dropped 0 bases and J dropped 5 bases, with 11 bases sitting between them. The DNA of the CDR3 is TGTGCCAGCAGCGTAGGTTTATCCCCGGAGACCCAGTACTTC. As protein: CASSVGLSPETQYF.

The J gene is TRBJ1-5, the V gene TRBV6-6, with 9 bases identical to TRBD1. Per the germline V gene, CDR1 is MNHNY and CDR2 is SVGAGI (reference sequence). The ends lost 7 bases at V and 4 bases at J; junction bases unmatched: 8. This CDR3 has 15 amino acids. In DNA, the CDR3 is TGTGCCAGCACCGGCCCACAGGGGGCAAATCAGCCCCAGCATTTT. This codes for CASTGPQGANQPQHF.